This T cell receptor (beta chain) was recorded in a study of cytomegalovirus exposure and HLA in healthy donors. Study conclusions and caveats: Several of the most significant clusters appeared, in a later analysis, to be linked to common viral pathogens.

For this clone: The antigen is unknown.

This CDR3 is 14 amino acids long. Germline trimming cut 4 bases from V and 5 bases from J; bases unmatched to any gene: 5. Looked up from germline, CDR1 is SGHRS and CDR2 is YFSETQ. The PCR had 60 Vbeta and 13 Jbeta primers. TCRdb's copy holds only in-frame clones and misses some; the assay was immunoSEQ multiplex PCR. The sample records 250,000 to 300,000 clones, almost 85% being singletons. The sequence was collected from a woman aged 40 to 49 in good health and CMV-seropositive. Sequences were obtained from PBMCs. The chain has TRBV5-1 and TRBJ1-4; 7 bases map to TRBD1. CDR3 amino acids: CASSTQGMNEKLFF. The CDR3 DNA reads as TGCGCCAGCAGCACACAGGGGATGAATGAAAAACTGTTTTTT.